This T cell receptor (beta chain) was observed in a study of T cell responses to AZD1222 COVID-19 vaccine. TCRdb's copy holds only in-frame clones and misses some; the assay was immunoSEQ multiplex PCR. The sample shows approximately 83,000 clones, 90% to 95% of them seen only once. There are 17 residues in the CDR3. V was pared by 8 bases and J by 3 bases, with 15 bases of the junction left unmatched. Germline-derived CDR1 and CDR2 are SGHVS and FQNEAQ. V gene TRBV7-8 combines with J gene TRBJ2-3; TRBD2 matches at 9 bases. The clonotype was recovered from an adult in good health. Specimen: peripheral blood, collected on day 0 of MenACWY control vaccination. In nucleotides, the CDR3 is TGTGCCAGCTTCCTGGGGGCGGCGGGAGGGCCAACAGATACGCAGTATTTT. Encoded protein: CASFLGAAGGPTDTQYF. Supplemented by reference TRBV7-8 and TRBJ2-3, the full variable domain reads GAGVSQSPRYKVAKRGQDVALRCDPISGHVSLFWYQQALGQGPEFLTYFQNEAQLDKSGLPSDRFFAERPEGSVSTLKIQRTQQEDSAVYLCASFLGAAGGPTDTQYFGPGTRLTVL.